The present T cell receptor (beta chain) was sequenced within a study of spatial heterogeneity in lung cancer. Turning to the study itself: A module score for T cells, taken from matched bulk RNA-seq, correlated strongly with TCR transcript counts in tumor regions. Notes on the study in general: Expanded alpha and beta TCR counts within tumors tracked tumor mutation counts.

Each TCR cDNA molecule bore a unique molecular identifier. MiXCR, run by TCRdb on the 5' RACE reads, gives a single entry per CDR3 protein. The table includes fewer than 20,000 distinct CDR3 sequences, 5.5% to 6.5% detected once. Time point denoted: sample taken at primary tumor resection. Samples came from 72 TRACERx patients with untreated early-stage lung cancer. A note on this clonotype: Its antigen is still unknown. This beta chain came through as a stray read in a library set up for alpha chains, and its size says little.

This CDR3 is built from 15 residues. V shed 0 bases, J shed 4 bases, and the junction held 8 bases outside the gene matches. The V gene's germline CDR1 is DFQATT and CDR2 SNEGSKA (reference sequence). The specimen comprised lung tumor tissue, sampled at surgery. This clonotype was sampled from a female donor with early-stage non-small cell lung cancer. The V gene is TRBV20-1, the J gene TRBJ2-5, with 7 bases identical to TRBD2. The CDR3 loop is CSARDIGGSPETQYF. CDR3 nucleotide sequence: TGCAGTGCTAGAGATATAGGCGGGAGTCCAGAGACCCAGTACTTC.